This T cell receptor (beta chain) emerged from a study of T cell repertoires in cytomegalovirus infection. Study at large: Indications came from public TCR beta signatures; they pointed to CMV infection and to a matching HLA type.

Broader study findings: Pooled public TCR beta family frequency picked out CMV carriers with the relevant HLA. HLA-C-restricted, CMV-specific TCR beta clonotypes were dominant ex vivo.

Remarks on this clonotype: Its cognate antigen is unknown.

TCRdb reanalysed the reads using MiXCR and keeps one entry per CDR3 protein. The sample lists 150,000 to 200,000 distinct CDR3 sequences, 15% to 20% seen once, with around 25% in the top ten. With 6 bases removed from V and 11 bases from J, the gap between germline ends came to 26 bases. Germline V gene lookup returns CDR1 MGHRA and CDR2 YSYEKL. The CDR3 spans 16 residues. The J gene is TRBJ1-5, the V gene TRBV4-1; D is possibly TRBD1 (5 bases). The sample was CD8+ T cells from PBMCs. This TCR derives from a human donor in good health (CMV status not recorded). Some clones in this sample may be carry-over from other donors' samples. CDR3 in DNA: TGCGCCAGCAGTCCGGGGGACGGATCCCCAGAGATGGCCCAGCATTTT. This sequence encodes CASSPGDGSPEMAQHF.